This TCR beta chain is drawn from a study of cytomegalovirus exposure and HLA in healthy donors. As concerns this clone: Its antigen is not identified.

Assay: immunoSEQ multiplex PCR; the TCRdb copy retains only in-frame clones and omits some. This sample carries 120,000 or so clones, roughly 89% of them seen once, and the ten largest clones take approximately 1.1%. The study's findings and limits: It was about 150 TCR beta chains that were listed as cytomegalovirus-associated. Subsequent analysis revealed that first-cohort TCR clusters tended to co-occur in the 95 to 150 validation repertoires.

Input material: PBMCs. The clonotype originates from a woman between 18 and 29 years old in good health and CMV-seronegative.

As DNA, the CDR3 is TGTGCCAGTAAAGAGCACACCGGGGAGCTGTTTTTT. It yields the protein CASKEHTGELFF. This chain connects TRBV6-5 to TRBJ2-2, with D unresolved. The V end was cut by 9 bases, the J end by 3 bases, with 8 bases between. The CDR3 consists of 12 residues. Germline V gene sequence: CDR1 MNHEY, CDR2 SVGAGI.